Only a few counts were recorded for the clone carrying this TCR beta chain. What it recognizes is unknown. PCR used 60 Vbeta primers and 13 Jbeta primers. Repertoires were generated with immunoSEQ multiplex PCR, while TCRdb's copy carries only in-frame clones and drops some. The profile shows about 130,000 clones, 70% to 75% of them singletons. This record comes from a study of cytomegalovirus exposure and HLA in healthy donors. Findings and limits, study-wide: Serostatus for CMV was the only available immune exposure information. Listed as cytomegalovirus-associated were 150 or so TCR beta chains.

Germline trimming cut 6 bases from V and 2 bases from J; bases unmatched to any gene: 3. Germline loops: CDR1 MNHNY, CDR2 SVGAGI (reference sequence). CDR3 length: 14 residues. The TCR sequence derives from a man aged 25-40 years in good health and CMV-seronegative. The specimen was PBMCs. The chain recombines TRBV6-6 with TRBJ2-3, with 9 nucleotides matching TRBD2. The DNA for the CDR3 is TGTGCCAGCAGCAGCGGGGGGTTCACAGATACGCAGTATTTT. This gives the protein CASSSGGFTDTQYF.